The following is a TCR beta chain sequence with its context. Its specificity is not known. These data originate in a study of cytomegalovirus exposure and HLA in healthy donors. Study information: Unique TCR beta sequences numbering over 100 million came from around 180 million T cells in an earlier analysis.

Points from the study as a whole: Reports indicate that TCR beta sequences accurately predicted the HLA-A and HLA-B alleles of most subjects.

The CDR3 runs 14 residues. Use of 60 Vbeta and 13 Jbeta primers characterized the PCR. Per the original data handling: About 9.9 million shared chains were among about 80 million unique TCR beta chains counted in a later analysis. The method was immunoSEQ multiplex PCR; TCRdb's version includes in-frame clones alone and lacks a portion of them. V, J and clone size are those of that table, while D and trimming were read from the DNA. The sample lists 210,000 or so clones; more than 75% were seen once. The sequence derives from a human donor in good health. Sequencing was carried out using PBMCs. The chain recombines TRBV21-1 with TRBJ2-5; the D call TRBD1 from the table was never checked on the DNA. TRBV21-1 is a pseudogene locus. The CDR3 DNA reads TGTGCCAGCACCCCACAGGGGGCTAGAGAGACCCAGTACTTC. Translation gives CASTPQGARETQYF.